A selection of T cell receptor beta chains follows, all from one sample in a study of T cell responses to AZD1222 COVID-19 vaccine. Libraries were prepared by immunoSEQ multiplex PCR; TCRdb keeps only in-frame clonotypes and omits some of them. The data hold 83,000 or so clones, with approximately 85% observed a single time. Sample: peripheral blood, taken on day 0 of AZD1222 vaccination. The receptor source for this set is an adult in good health. CDR3s include the opening cysteine and the closing phenylalanine or tryptophan. D genes are given only for firm matches. Size is stated for part of the rows, as once, few or many counts, or as a class when the clone is expanded.

CASSALTEAFF	TGTGCCAGCAGTGCTTTGACTGAAGCTTTCTTT	-	-	TRBV3-1/TRBV3-2	TRBJ1-1
CTSREAGDPTDTQYF	TGCACCAGCAGAGAAGCGGGGGACCCCACAGATACGCAGTATTTT	-	-	TRBV1	TRBJ2-3
CASSVGLTYGYTF	TGTGCCAGCAGCGTAGGACTGACCTATGGCTACACCTTC	-	-	TRBV9	TRBJ1-2
CASSRGTYQPQHF	TGTGCCAGCAGCCGAGGGACATATCAGCCCCAGCATTTT	-	-	TRBV13	TRBJ1-5
CATGQSGGGSTDTQYF	TGTGCCACCGGGCAATCAGGAGGTGGAAGCACAGATACGCAGTATTTT	-	-	TRBV24-1	TRBJ2-3
CASSFGGARQPQHF	TGTGCCAGCAGTTTTGGAGGGGCTCGGCAGCCCCAGCATTTT	-	-	TRBV28	TRBJ1-5
CASSVGTASTDTQYF	TGTGCCAGCAGTGTAGGAACAGCTAGCACAGATACGCAGTATTTT	-	-	TRBV2	TRBJ2-3
CASSLGDRDVGTQYF	TGTGCCAGCAGCCTCGGGGACAGGGATGTCGGGACCCAGTACTTC	-	TRBD1	TRBV5-4	TRBJ2-5
CASSLDRTRATQYF	TGTGCCAGCAGCTTAGACCGGACCCGGGCCACGCAGTATTTT	-	-	TRBV11-3	TRBJ2-3
CASSWDSSTDTQYF	TGTGCCAGCAGTTGGGACAGTAGCACAGATACGCAGTATTTT	-	TRBD1	TRBV7-9	TRBJ2-3
CATSTRPGTGEGNGQPQHF	TGTGCCACCAGTACCCGACCCGGGACAGGGGAGGGCAATGGACAGCCCCAGCATTTT	once	TRBD1	TRBV24-1	TRBJ1-5
CASSPLSLQYTIYF	TGTGCCAGCAGCCCCTTATCCTTGCAATACACCATATATTTT	-	-	TRBV9	TRBJ1-3
CASSLDSLRAQYF	TGCGCCAGCAGCTTGGATAGCTTAAGGGCGCAGTATTTT	-	-	TRBV5-1	TRBJ2-3
CASRKGHLYQETQYF	TGTGCCAGCAGAAAGGGACACCTGTACCAAGAGACCCAGTACTTC	once	-	TRBV9	TRBJ2-5
CASSIDRLGTPTINNEQFF	TGTGCCAGTAGTATAGATCGGCTTGGGACTCCGACCATTAACAATGAGCAGTTCTTC	-	-	TRBV19	TRBJ2-1
CASSMSGPELFF	TGTGCCAGTAGTATGTCGGGGCCGGAGCTGTTTTTT	-	-	TRBV19	TRBJ2-2
CASSLARAEQETQYF	TGCGCCAGCAGCTTGGCGAGGGCGGAGCAAGAGACCCAGTACTTC	-	-	TRBV5-1	TRBJ2-5
CASSNDGEGWETQYF	TGCGCCAGCAGCAACGACGGCGAGGGATGGGAGACCCAGTACTTC	-	-	TRBV5-1	TRBJ2-5
CASRGTALGTQYF	TGTGCCAGCAGGGGGACGGCCCTGGGGACCCAGTACTTC	-	-	TRBV6-5	TRBJ2-5
CASSRGTVNQPQHF	TGTGCCAGCAGCCGCGGGACGGTAAATCAGCCCCAGCATTTT	-	-	TRBV7-4	TRBJ1-5
CASISGSSYNSPLHF	TGTGCCAGCATAAGCGGTAGCTCCTATAATTCACCCCTCCACTTT	many	-	TRBV7-8	TRBJ1-6
CASRPLRGPQETQYF	TGTGCCAGCAGGCCTCTCAGGGGGCCCCAAGAGACCCAGTACTTC	-	TRBD1	TRBV27	TRBJ2-5
CASSSTSPSGYEQYF	TGTGCCAGCAGTAGCACCTCTCCTAGCGGATACGAGCAGTACTTC	-	TRBD2	TRBV6-5	TRBJ2-7
CSASHGRGAETQYF	TGCAGTGCTAGTCATGGCAGGGGAGCGGAGACCCAGTACTTC	-	-	TRBV20-1	TRBJ2-5
CASSLFSGGETQYF	TGTGCCAGCAGCTTATTCTCAGGGGGAGAGACCCAGTACTTC	-	TRBD1	TRBV7-9	TRBJ2-5
CASSFSTGGSYGYTF	TGTGCCAGCAGTTTTAGTACAGGGGGTAGCTATGGCTACACCTTC	-	TRBD1	TRBV27	TRBJ1-2
CAISERGDYGYTF	TGTGCCATCAGTGAACGAGGGGACTATGGCTACACCTTC	few	-	TRBV10-3	TRBJ1-2
CASSLSGTGFSMNTEAFF	TGCGCCAGCAGCTTGTCCGGGACAGGGTTCAGCATGAACACTGAAGCTTTCTTT	-	TRBD1	TRBV5-1	TRBJ1-1
CASSILLTGTGELFF	TGTGCCAGTAGTATATTGCTGACGGGCACCGGGGAGCTGTTTTTT	-	-	TRBV19	TRBJ2-2
CASSQSPSGPETSGEETQYF	TGCGCCAGCAGCCAATCCCCCTCGGGCCCTGAGACTAGCGGGGAAGAGACCCAGTACTTC	-	TRBD2	TRBV4-3	TRBJ2-5
CASTARVGTEAFF	TGTGCCAGCACCGCCCGTGTGGGCACTGAAGCTTTCTTT	-	-	TRBV9	TRBJ1-1
CASSSAYETSGRGLQETQYF	TGTGCCAGCAGTTCCGCGTATGAGACTAGCGGGAGGGGCCTCCAAGAGACCCAGTACTTC	-	TRBD2	TRBV28	TRBJ2-5
CASTGFGTGITGELFF	TGTGCCAGCACAGGGTTTGGGACAGGTATCACCGGGGAGCTGTTTTTT	-	TRBD1	TRBV27	TRBJ2-2
CASSLSGLAGFYEQFF	TGTGCCAGCAGCTTATCAGGACTAGCGGGGTTTTATGAGCAGTTCTTC	-	TRBD2	TRBV11-2	TRBJ2-1
CAISEVGRYSNQPQHF	TGTGCCATCAGTGAAGTAGGGAGGTATAGCAATCAGCCCCAGCATTTT	-	-	TRBV10-3	TRBJ1-5
CASSPLLWLADIQETQYF	TGTGCTAGCAGCCCTCTACTGTGGCTAGCGGACATCCAAGAGACCCAGTACTTC	-	TRBD2	TRBV7-7	TRBJ2-5
CATSRGGAAQSLPGYQPQHF	TGTGCCACCAGCAGAGGGGGGGCAGCCCAAAGCTTGCCGGGCTATCAGCCCCAGCATTTT	-	-	TRBV15	TRBJ1-5
CASSFGTIGTGELFF	TGTGCCAGCAGCTTCGGGACTATCGGCACCGGGGAGCTGTTTTTT	-	TRBD2	TRBV7-2	TRBJ2-2
CASSGPPSLAGALRETQYF	TGTGCCAGCAGTGGGCCCCCCTCTCTAGCGGGGGCCCTCCGTGAGACCCAGTACTTC	-	TRBD2	TRBV7-2	TRBJ2-5
CASSQVLAGGETQYF	TGTGCCAGCAGCCAAGTACTAGCGGGGGGAGAGACCCAGTACTTC	few	TRBD2	TRBV3-1/TRBV3-2	TRBJ2-5
CASSPPLAGVPFF	TGCGCCAGCAGCCCCCCACTAGCGGGAGTCCCGTTCTTC	-	TRBD2	TRBV4-3	TRBJ2-1
CASTREGRLGTDTQYF	TGCGCCAGCACGCGGGAGGGCCGTCTGGGCACAGATACGCAGTATTTT	-	TRBD2	TRBV5-1	TRBJ2-3
CSASEKPLSNQPQHF	TGCAGTGCAAGTGAGAAACCTCTTAGCAATCAGCCCCAGCATTTT	-	-	TRBV20-1	TRBJ1-5
CASSREQGEQFF	TGCGCCAGCAGCCGGGAGCAGGGCGAGCAGTTCTTC	-	-	TRBV5-1	TRBJ2-1
CASSEGGRSNQPQHF	TGCGCCAGCAGCGAGGGGGGCAGGAGCAATCAGCCCCAGCATTTT	-	-	TRBV10-2	TRBJ1-5
CASSSAYEQYF	TGTGCCAGCAGCTCCGCCTACGAGCAGTACTTC	few	-	TRBV5-4	TRBJ2-7
CASSSARDRGFSYGYTF	TGTGCCAGCAGTTCAGCCCGGGACAGGGGTTTTTCCTATGGCTACACCTTC	-	TRBD1	TRBV28	TRBJ1-2
CASSFSGQNYGYTF	TGTGCCAGCAGCTTCTCCGGACAGAACTATGGCTACACCTTC	once	-	TRBV5-6	TRBJ1-2
CATKPPDTQYF	TGTGCCACGAAGCCGCCAGATACGCAGTATTTT	-	-	TRBV24-1	TRBJ2-3
CASTPPLDRGHQPQHF	TGTGCCAGTACCCCGCCACTGGACAGGGGGCATCAGCCCCAGCATTTT	once	TRBD1	TRBV19	TRBJ1-5
CASTEWGANVLTF	TGTGCCAGTACCGAATGGGGGGCCAACGTCCTGACTTTC	-	-	TRBV19	TRBJ2-6
CASSLGRTYEQYF	TGTGCCAGCAGCTTGGGACGGACCTACGAGCAGTACTTC	-	-	TRBV5-6	TRBJ2-7
CASSFSSEGGYGYTF	TGCGCCAGCAGCTTCTCGTCGGAAGGGGGCTATGGCTACACCTTC	-	-	TRBV5-1	TRBJ1-2